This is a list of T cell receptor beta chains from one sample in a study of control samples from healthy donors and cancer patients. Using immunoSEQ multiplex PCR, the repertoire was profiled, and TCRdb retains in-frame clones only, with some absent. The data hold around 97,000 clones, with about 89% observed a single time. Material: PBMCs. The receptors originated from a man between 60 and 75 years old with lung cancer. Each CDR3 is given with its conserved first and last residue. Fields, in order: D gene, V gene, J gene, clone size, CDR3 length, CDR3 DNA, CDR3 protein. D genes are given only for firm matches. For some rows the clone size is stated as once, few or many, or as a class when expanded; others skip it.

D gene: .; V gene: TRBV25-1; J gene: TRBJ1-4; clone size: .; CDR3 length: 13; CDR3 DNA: TGTGCCAGCAGTAGGCAGGGAAGGGAAAAACTGTTTTTT; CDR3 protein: CASSRQGREKLFF
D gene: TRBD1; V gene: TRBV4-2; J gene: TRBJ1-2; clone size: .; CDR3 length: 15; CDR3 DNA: TGTGCCAGCAGCCTCGACAGGGCAGACGGCTATGGCTACACCTTC; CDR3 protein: CASSLDRADGYGYTF
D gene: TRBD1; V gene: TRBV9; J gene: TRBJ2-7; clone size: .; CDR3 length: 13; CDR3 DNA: TGTGCCAGCAGCCGGACAGGGGGGAACGAGCAGTACTTC; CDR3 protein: CASSRTGGNEQYF
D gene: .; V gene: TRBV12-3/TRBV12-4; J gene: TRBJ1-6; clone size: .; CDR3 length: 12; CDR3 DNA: TGTGCCAGCAGGGACAGTTATTCACCCCTCCACTTT; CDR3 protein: CASRDSYSPLHF
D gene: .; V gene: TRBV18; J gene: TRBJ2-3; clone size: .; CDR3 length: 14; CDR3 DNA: TGTGCCAGCTCACCTTCAGTGCCGACGGGTTTGCAGTATTTT; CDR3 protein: CASSPSVPTGLQYF
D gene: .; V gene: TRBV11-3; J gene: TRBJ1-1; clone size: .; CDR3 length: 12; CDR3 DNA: TGTGCCAGCAGCTCGGGGCTTGGTGAAGCTTTCTTT; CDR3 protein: CASSSGLGEAFF
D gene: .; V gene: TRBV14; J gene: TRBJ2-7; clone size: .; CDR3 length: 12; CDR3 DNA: TGTGCCAGCAGCCAGAACAGATTTAGTTGGGAATTC; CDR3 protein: CASSQNRFSWEF
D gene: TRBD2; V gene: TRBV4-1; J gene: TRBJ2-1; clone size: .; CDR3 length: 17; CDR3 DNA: TGCGCCAGCAGCCAAGACGCACTAGCGGGACCCTACAATGAGCAGTTCTTC; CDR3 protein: CASSQDALAGPYNEQFF
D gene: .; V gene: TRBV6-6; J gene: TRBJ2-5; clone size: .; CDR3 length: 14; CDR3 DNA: TGTGCCAGCACTCGATCAGGGGGGCAAGAGACCCAGTACTTC; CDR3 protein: CASTRSGGQETQYF
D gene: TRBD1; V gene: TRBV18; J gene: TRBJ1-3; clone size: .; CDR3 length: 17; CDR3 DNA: TGTGCCAGCTCACGATCCGGGATACAGGGGGCTGGAAACACCATATATTTT; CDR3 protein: CASSRSGIQGAGNTIYF
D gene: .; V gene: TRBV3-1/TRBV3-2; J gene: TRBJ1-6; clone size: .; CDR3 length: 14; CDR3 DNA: TGTGCCAGCAGCCAAGTTCAGCGAGGATCACCCCTCCACTTT; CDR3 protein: CASSQVQRGSPLHF
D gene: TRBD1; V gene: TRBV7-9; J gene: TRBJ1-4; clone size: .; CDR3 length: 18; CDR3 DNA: TGTGCCAGCAGCTTAGTCGGCAGGGGGCTTGCAACTAATGAAAAACTGTTTTTT; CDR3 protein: CASSLVGRGLATNEKLFF
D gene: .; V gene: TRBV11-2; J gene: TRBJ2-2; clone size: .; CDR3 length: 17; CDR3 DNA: TGTGCCAGCAGCTTACGGGCTAGATTAGCGATAACCGGGGAGCTGTTTTTT; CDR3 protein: CASSLRARLAITGELFF
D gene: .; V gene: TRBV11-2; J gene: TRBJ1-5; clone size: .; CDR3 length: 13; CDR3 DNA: TGTGCCAGCAGCTTAGCCGCGGGTCAGCCCCAGCATTTT; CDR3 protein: CASSLAAGQPQHF
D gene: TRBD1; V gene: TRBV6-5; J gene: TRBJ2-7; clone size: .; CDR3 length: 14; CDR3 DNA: TGTGCCAGCAGTTATAACAGGGGGGCCTACGAGCAGTACTTC; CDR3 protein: CASSYNRGAYEQYF
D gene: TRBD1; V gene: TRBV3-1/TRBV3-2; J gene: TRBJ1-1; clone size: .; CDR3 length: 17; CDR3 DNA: TGTGCCAGCAGCTTAGGGACAGGCTTCACCGTGAACACTGAAGCTTTCTTT; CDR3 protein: CASSLGTGFTVNTEAFF
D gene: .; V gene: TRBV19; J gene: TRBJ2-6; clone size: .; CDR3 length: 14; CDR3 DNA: TGTGCCAGTAAAAAAGGGACTGGGGCCAACGTCCTGACTTTC; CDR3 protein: CASKKGTGANVLTF
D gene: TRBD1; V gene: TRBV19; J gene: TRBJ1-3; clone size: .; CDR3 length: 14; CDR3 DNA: TGTGCCAGTTGTCACAGGGGAGAAGGAAACACCATATATTTT; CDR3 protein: CASCHRGEGNTIYF
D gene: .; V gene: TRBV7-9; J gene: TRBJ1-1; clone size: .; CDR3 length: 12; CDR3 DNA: TGTGCCAGCAGCTTGACGGTTTTCGAAGCTTTCTTT; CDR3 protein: CASSLTVFEAFF
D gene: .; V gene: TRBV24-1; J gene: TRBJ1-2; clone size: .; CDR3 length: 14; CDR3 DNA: TGTGCCACCAGCCCAGGGGATTACGCTTATGGCTACACCTTC; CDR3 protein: CATSPGDYAYGYTF
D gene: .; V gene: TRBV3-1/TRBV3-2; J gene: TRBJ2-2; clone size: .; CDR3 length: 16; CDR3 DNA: TGTGCCAGCAGCCAAGGTAACAGGTTGAACACCGGGGAGCTGTTTTTT; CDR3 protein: CASSQGNRLNTGELFF
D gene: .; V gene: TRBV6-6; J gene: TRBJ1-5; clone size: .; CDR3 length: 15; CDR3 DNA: TGTGCCAGCAAAACGAAGCTTTATAGCAATCAGCCCCAGCATTTT; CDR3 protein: CASKTKLYSNQPQHF
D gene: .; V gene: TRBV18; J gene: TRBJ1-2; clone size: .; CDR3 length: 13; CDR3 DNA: TGTGCCAGCTCACACACAGGGAACTATGGCTACACCTTC; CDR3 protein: CASSHTGNYGYTF
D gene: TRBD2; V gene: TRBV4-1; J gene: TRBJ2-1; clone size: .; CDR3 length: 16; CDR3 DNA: TGCGCCAGCAGAATCGCGACTAGCGGGGGCCTTGGGGAGCAGTTCTTC; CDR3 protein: CASRIATSGGLGEQFF
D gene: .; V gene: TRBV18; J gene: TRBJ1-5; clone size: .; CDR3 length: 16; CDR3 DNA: TGTGCCAGCTCACCACCGGACAGCCTGGGCAATCAGCCCCAGCATTTT; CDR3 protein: CASSPPDSLGNQPQHF
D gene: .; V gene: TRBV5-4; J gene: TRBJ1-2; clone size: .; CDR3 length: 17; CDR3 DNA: TGTGCCAGCAGCTCGGGACTTAAACAACAGGATCACTATGGCTACACCTTC; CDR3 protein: CASSSGLKQQDHYGYTF
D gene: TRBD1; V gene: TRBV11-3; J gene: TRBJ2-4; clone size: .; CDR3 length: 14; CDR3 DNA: TGTGCCAGCAGCTACGGGACAGGGGAAAACATTCAGTACTTC; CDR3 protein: CASSYGTGENIQYF
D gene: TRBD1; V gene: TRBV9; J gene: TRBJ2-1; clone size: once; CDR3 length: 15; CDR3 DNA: TGTGCCAGCAGCGTAGAACGGACAGGGTCCAATGAGCAGTTCTTC; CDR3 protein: CASSVERTGSNEQFF
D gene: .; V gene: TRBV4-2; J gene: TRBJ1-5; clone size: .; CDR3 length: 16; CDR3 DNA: TGTGCCAGCAGCCAGGATACAGGGATTAGCAATCAGCCCCAGCATTTT; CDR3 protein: CASSQDTGISNQPQHF
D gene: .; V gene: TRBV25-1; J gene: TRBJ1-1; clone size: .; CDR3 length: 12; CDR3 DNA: TGTGCCAGCAGTGATTCTCATACTGAAGCTTTCTTT; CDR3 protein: CASSDSHTEAFF
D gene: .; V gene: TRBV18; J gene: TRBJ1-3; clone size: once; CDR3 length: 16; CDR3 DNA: TGTGCCAGCTCACCGCGCTTGAGGCGTGACGGAAACACCATATATTTT; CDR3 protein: CASSPRLRRDGNTIYF
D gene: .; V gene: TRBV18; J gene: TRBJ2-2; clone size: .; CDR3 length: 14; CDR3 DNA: TGTGCCAGCTCACCACCGATAGACACCGGGGAGCTGTTTTTT; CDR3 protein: CASSPPIDTGELFF
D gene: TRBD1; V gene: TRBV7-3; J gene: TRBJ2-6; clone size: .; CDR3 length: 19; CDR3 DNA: TGTGCCAGCAGCTTAAGAACATCGGGACAGTTCTCTGGGGCCAACGTCCTGACTTTC; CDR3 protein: CASSLRTSGQFSGANVLTF
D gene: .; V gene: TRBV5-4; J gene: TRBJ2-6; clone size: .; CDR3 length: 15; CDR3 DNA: TGTGCCAGCAGCCTAGAATATTCTGGGGCCAACGTCCTGACTTTC; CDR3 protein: CASSLEYSGANVLTF
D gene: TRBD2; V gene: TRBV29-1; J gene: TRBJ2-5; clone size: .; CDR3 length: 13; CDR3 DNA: TGCAGCGTTGATGGGGGGGGGCAAGAGACCCAGTACTTC; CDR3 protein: CSVDGGGQETQYF
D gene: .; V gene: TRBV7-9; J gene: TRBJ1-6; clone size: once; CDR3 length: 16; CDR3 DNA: TGTGCCAGCAGCTCGGGACAAGGATTCTATAATTCACCCCTCCACTTT; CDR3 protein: CASSSGQGFYNSPLHF
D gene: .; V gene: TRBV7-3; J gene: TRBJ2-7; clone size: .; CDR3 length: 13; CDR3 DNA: TGTGCCAGCAGCCCCAGGGCAGACTACGAGCAGTACTTC; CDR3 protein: CASSPRADYEQYF
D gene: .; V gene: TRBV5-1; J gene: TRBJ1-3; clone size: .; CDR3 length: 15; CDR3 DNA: TGCGCCAGCAGCCCGGACGTTAACTCTGGAAACACCATATATTTT; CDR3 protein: CASSPDVNSGNTIYF
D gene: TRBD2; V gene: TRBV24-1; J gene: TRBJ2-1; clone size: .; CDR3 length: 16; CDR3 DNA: TGTGCCACCAGTGATTTAGCGGGGGGCCCCTACAATGAGCAGTTCTTC; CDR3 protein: CATSDLAGGPYNEQFF
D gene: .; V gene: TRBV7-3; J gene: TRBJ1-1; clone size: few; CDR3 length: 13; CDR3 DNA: TGTGCCAGCAGCTTAGCAGGGAACACTGAAGCTTTCTTT; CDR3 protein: CASSLAGNTEAFF
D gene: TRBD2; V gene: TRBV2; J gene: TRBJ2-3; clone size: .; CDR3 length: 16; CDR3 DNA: TGTGCCAGCAGAGAAACCGGGACTAGTTTCCCAGATACGCAGTATTTT; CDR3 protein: CASRETGTSFPDTQYF
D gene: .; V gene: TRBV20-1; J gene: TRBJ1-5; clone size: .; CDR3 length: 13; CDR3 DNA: TGCAGTGCTAGTAGGGCAGACAATCAGCCCCAGCATTTT; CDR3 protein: CSASRADNQPQHF
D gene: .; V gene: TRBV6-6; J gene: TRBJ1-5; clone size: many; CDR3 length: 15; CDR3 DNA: TGTGCCAGCAGTTTGACAGAGTATAGCAATCAGCCCCAGCATTTT; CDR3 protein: CASSLTEYSNQPQHF
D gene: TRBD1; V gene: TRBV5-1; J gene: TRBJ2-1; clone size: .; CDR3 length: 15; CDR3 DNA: TGCGCCAGCAGCCGTACAGGGGGGACCTACAATGAGCAGTTCTTC; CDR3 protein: CASSRTGGTYNEQFF
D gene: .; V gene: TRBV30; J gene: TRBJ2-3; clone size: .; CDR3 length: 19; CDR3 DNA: TGTGCCTGGAGTGTACCCCAATCAAGGACTCTTCGAGGCACAGATACGCAGTATTTT; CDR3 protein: CAWSVPQSRTLRGTDTQYF
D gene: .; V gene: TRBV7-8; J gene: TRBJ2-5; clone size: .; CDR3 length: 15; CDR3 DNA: TGTGCCAGCAGCTTAGGTATCGGGGCCCAAGAGACCCAGTACTTC; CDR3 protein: CASSLGIGAQETQYF
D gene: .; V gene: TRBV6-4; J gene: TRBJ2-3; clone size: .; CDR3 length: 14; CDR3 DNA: TGTGCCAGCAGTGACTCGGGTACCACAGATACGCAGTATTTT; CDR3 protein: CASSDSGTTDTQYF